This TCR beta chain was identified during a study of blood T cell repertoires in COVID-19. About the research overall: Acute and convalescent COVID-19 specimens originated in the United States, Italy and Spain. PBMCs, B-cell-depleted T cells, or T cells provided the cDNA or gDNA that made up the material.

Germline loops: CDR1 LNHNV, CDR2 YYDKDF (reference sequence). The CDR3 consists of 15 residues. The trim removed 5 bases at V and 4 bases at J, leaving 7 bases unmatched. Only one count was recorded for this clone. Per the study methods: By means of reference gene primer amplification, nucleated cell counts were estimated. Produced via immunoSEQ multiplex PCR; TCRdb's table is partial and in-frame only. Clonal size and the V and J genes are those of that table, whereas D and trimming came from the DNA. The sample has about 65,000 clones; 75% to 90% are singletons. The chain is built from TRBV15 and TRBJ2-2, with TRBD2 identical over 7 bases. This clonotype was obtained from a man older than 75 with acute or convalescent COVID-19. The specimen was peripheral blood. The CDR3 sequence is CATSLPGLSTGELFF. The CDR3, as DNA: TGTGCCACCAGCCTCCCGGGACTAAGCACCGGGGAGCTGTTTTTT.